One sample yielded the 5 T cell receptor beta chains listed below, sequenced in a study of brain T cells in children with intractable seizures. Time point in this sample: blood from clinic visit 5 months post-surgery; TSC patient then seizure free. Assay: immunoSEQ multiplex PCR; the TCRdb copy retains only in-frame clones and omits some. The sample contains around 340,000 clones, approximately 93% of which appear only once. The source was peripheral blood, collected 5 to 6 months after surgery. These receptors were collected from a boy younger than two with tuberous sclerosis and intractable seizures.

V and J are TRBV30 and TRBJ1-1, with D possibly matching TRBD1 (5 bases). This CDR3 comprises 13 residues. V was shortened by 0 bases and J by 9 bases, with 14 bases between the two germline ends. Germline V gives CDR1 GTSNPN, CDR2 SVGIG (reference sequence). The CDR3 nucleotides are TGTGCCTGGAGTGTCGGGGGAAGAGGCAAAGCTTTCTTT. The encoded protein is CAWSVGGRGKAFF.

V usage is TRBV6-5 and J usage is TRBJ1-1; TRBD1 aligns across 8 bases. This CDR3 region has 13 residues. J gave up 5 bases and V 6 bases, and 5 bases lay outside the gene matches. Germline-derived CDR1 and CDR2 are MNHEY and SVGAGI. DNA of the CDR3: TGTGCCAGCAGGGAGACAGGGGTAACTGAAGCTTTCTTT. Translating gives CASRETGVTEAFF.

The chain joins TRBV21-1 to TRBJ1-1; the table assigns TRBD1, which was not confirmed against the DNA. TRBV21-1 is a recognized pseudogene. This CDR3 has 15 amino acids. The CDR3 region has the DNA TGTGCCAGCAGCAATTCTGGGCCAGGGGCCACTGAAGCTTTCTTT. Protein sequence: CASSNSGPGATEAFF.

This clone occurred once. CDR3 sequence: CASSTGLYNEQFF. DNA for the CDR3: TGTGCCAGCAGCACGGGACTCTACAATGAGCAGTTCTTC. The gene calls are TRBV14 and TRBJ2-1; D is possibly TRBD2 (6 bases). V lost 5 bases and J lost 3, with 8 bases in between. Germline CDR1 is SGHDN and CDR2 is FVKESK. The CDR3 totals 13 residues.

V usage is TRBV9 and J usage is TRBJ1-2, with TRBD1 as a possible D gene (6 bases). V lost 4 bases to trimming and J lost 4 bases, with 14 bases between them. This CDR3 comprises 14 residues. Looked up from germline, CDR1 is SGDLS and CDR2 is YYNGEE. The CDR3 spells CASSTQGISYGYTF. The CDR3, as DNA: TGTGCCAGCAGCACTCAGGGGATTAGCTATGGCTACACCTTC.